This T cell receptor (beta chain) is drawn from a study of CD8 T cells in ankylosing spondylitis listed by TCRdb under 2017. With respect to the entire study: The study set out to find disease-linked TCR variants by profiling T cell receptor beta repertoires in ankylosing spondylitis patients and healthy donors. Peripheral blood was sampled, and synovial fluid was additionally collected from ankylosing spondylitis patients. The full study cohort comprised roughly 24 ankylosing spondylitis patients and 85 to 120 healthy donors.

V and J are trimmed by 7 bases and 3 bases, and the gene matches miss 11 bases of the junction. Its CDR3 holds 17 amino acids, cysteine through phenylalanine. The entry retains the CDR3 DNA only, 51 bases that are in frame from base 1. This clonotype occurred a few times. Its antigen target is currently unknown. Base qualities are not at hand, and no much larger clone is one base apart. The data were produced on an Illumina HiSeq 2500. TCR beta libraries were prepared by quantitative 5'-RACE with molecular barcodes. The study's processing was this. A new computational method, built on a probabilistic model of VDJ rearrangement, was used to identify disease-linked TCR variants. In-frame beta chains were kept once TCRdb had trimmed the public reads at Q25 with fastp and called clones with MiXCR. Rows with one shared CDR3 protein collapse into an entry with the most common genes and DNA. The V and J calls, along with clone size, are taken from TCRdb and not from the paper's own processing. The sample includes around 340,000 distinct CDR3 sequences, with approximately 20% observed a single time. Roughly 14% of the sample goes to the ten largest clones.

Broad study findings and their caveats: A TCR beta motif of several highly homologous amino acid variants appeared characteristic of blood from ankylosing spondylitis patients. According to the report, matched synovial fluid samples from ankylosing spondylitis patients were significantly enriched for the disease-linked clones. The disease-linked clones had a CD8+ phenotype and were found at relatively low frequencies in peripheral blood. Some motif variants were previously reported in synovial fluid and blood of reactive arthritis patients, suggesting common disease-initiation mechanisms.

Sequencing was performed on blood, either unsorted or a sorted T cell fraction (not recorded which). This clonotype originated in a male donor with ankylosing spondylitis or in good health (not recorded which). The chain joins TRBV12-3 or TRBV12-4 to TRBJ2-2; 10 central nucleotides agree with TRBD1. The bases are TGTGCCAGCACCGAACCCGACAGGGGGCTAGACACCGGGGAGCTGTTTTTT. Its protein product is CASTEPDRGLDTGELFF.